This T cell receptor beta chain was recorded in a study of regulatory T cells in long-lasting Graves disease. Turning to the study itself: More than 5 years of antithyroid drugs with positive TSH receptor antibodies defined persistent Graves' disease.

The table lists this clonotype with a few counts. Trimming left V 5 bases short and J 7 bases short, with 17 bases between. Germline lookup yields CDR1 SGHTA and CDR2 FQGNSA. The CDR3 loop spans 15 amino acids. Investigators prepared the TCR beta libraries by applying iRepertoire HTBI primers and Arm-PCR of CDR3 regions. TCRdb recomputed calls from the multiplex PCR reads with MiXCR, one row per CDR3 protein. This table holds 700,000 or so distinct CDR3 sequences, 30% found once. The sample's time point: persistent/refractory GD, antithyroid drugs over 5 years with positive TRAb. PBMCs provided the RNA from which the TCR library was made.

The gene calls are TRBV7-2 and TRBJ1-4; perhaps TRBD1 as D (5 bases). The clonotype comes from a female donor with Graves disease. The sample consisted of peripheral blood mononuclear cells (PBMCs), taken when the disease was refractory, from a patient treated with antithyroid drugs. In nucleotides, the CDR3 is TGTGCCAGCAGCCAACGGACATTCAGCGGTGAAAAACTGTTTTTT. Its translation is CASSQRTFSGEKLFF. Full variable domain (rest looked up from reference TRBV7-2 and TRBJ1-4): GAGVSQSPSNKVTEKGKDVELRCDPISGHTALYWYRQSLGQGLEFLIYFQGNSAPDKSGLPSDRFSAERTGGSVSTLTIQRTQQEDSAVYLCASSQRTFSGEKLFFGSGTQLSVL.